Reported below is one TCR beta chain. This sample is part of a study of T cell responses to AZD1222 COVID-19 vaccine. Data came from immunoSEQ multiplex PCR; TCRdb stores just in-frame clones and leaves some out. The repertoire holds approximately 170,000 clones, 94% seen once, with roughly 5% in the top ten. Looked up from germline, CDR1 is LNHNV and CDR2 is YYDKDF (reference sequence). This CDR3 is 16 amino acids long. V lost 1 base and J 6 bases, leaving 19 bases between the germline ends. The sequence came from an adult who received the AZD1222 COVID-19 vaccine. The sample was peripheral blood, taken 28 days after the second AZD1222 dose. The chain joins TRBV15 to TRBJ2-7, with D tentatively TRBD1 or TRBD2 (7 bases each). In nucleotides, the CDR3 is TGTGCCACCAGCAGAGGACGGACAGGACCGGGGGGCGAGCAGTACTTC. Protein: CATSRGRTGPGGEQYF.